Listed below are T cell receptor beta chains from one sample, sequenced in a study of shared clonotypes between healthy human individuals. Sequencing was performed with immunoSEQ multiplex PCR; in TCRdb, only in-frame clones are kept and a portion is missing. The sample lists more than 2,000,000 clones, 90% to 95% seen once, with about 0.13% in the top ten. The material sequenced was naive CD4+ T cells sorted from blood. These TCRs come from a man in his late teens or twenties in good health. The CDR3 runs from the conserved cysteine through the conserved F or W. Each record gives: J gene, clone size, V gene, D gene, CDR3 protein, CDR3 DNA. D genes are given only for firm matches. The size entry is marked missing in some rows and otherwise reads once, few, many or a size class.

j_call: TRBJ2-5; clone_size: -; v_call: TRBV6-5; d_call: -; cdr3_aa: CASSYDDSGGGRYF; cdr3_nt: TGTGCCAGCAGTTACGACGACAGTGGTGGGGGACGGTACTTC
j_call: TRBJ2-1; clone_size: once; v_call: TRBV2; d_call: TRBD2; cdr3_aa: CASSGLAGGNEQFF; cdr3_nt: TGTGCCAGCAGCGGACTAGCGGGAGGGAATGAGCAGTTCTTC
j_call: TRBJ1-1; clone_size: -; v_call: TRBV11-3; d_call: -; cdr3_aa: CASSSTGTNTEAFF; cdr3_nt: TGTGCCAGCAGCTCGACAGGAACGAACACTGAAGCTTTCTTT
j_call: TRBJ2-7; clone_size: -; v_call: TRBV4-1; d_call: -; cdr3_aa: CASSRGLANEQYF; cdr3_nt: TGCGCCAGCAGCCGTGGACTGGCGAACGAGCAGTACTTC
j_call: TRBJ2-2; clone_size: -; v_call: TRBV27; d_call: -; cdr3_aa: CASSPDGRTGELFF; cdr3_nt: TGTGCCAGCAGTCCCGACGGCCGCACCGGGGAGCTGTTTTTT
j_call: TRBJ2-7; clone_size: -; v_call: TRBV7-6; d_call: TRBD1; cdr3_aa: CASSLTIRGMIVYEQYF; cdr3_nt: TGTGCCAGCAGCTTAACTATCAGGGGGATGATTGTTTACGAGCAGTACTTC
j_call: TRBJ2-1; clone_size: -; v_call: TRBV5-1; d_call: TRBD2; cdr3_aa: CASSSLGLAGNEQFF; cdr3_nt: TGCGCCAGCAGCTCGTTGGGGCTAGCGGGCAATGAGCAGTTCTTC
j_call: TRBJ1-6; clone_size: -; v_call: TRBV2; d_call: -; cdr3_aa: CASGSSYNSPLHF; cdr3_nt: TGTGCCAGCGGCAGCTCCTATAATTCACCCCTCCACTTT
j_call: TRBJ1-2; clone_size: -; v_call: TRBV19; d_call: TRBD1; cdr3_aa: CASTKRQGEGYTF; cdr3_nt: TGTGCCAGTACCAAGAGACAGGGAGAGGGCTACACCTTC
j_call: TRBJ1-2; clone_size: -; v_call: TRBV2; d_call: -; cdr3_aa: CASREGYGYTF; cdr3_nt: TGTGCCAGCAGGGAGGGATATGGCTACACCTTC
j_call: TRBJ2-1; clone_size: once; v_call: TRBV18; d_call: -; cdr3_aa: CASSPWTTPVNEQFF; cdr3_nt: TGTGCCAGCTCACCCTGGACTACCCCGGTCAATGAGCAGTTCTTC
j_call: TRBJ1-4; clone_size: once; v_call: TRBV5-1; d_call: -; cdr3_aa: CASSLGGSTNEKLFF; cdr3_nt: TGCGCCAGCAGCTTGGGGGGGAGTACTAATGAAAAACTGTTTTTT
j_call: TRBJ1-2; clone_size: -; v_call: TRBV28; d_call: TRBD1; cdr3_aa: CASSRSGTGLYGYTF; cdr3_nt: TGTGCCAGCAGTAGATCCGGGACAGGGCTCTATGGCTACACCTTC
j_call: TRBJ2-7; clone_size: -; v_call: TRBV29-1; d_call: TRBD1; cdr3_aa: CSVRDRSSYEQYF; cdr3_nt: TGCAGCGTTAGGGACAGGTCTTCCTACGAGCAGTACTTC
j_call: TRBJ2-7; clone_size: once; v_call: TRBV28; d_call: TRBD2; cdr3_aa: CASRGGSSGFSEQYF; cdr3_nt: TGTGCCAGCAGAGGCGGGAGTTCGGGGTTTAGCGAGCAGTACTTC
j_call: TRBJ2-2; clone_size: -; v_call: TRBV30; d_call: -; cdr3_aa: CAWDGGYETGELFF; cdr3_nt: TGTGCCTGGGATGGGGGGTATGAAACCGGGGAGCTGTTTTTT
j_call: TRBJ1-1; clone_size: once; v_call: TRBV7-2; d_call: -; cdr3_aa: CASTPASRPEAFF; cdr3_nt: TGTGCCAGCACCCCGGCCTCCCGGCCTGAAGCTTTCTTT
j_call: TRBJ2-2; clone_size: once; v_call: TRBV5-1; d_call: TRBD1; cdr3_aa: CASSRSTGGKSSGELFF; cdr3_nt: TGCGCCAGCAGCCGATCCACAGGGGGGAAAAGCTCCGGGGAGCTGTTTTTT
j_call: TRBJ1-5; clone_size: few; v_call: TRBV9; d_call: -; cdr3_aa: CASSPAGGNQPQHF; cdr3_nt: TGTGCCAGCAGCCCCGCGGGGGGGAATCAGCCCCAGCATTTT
j_call: TRBJ2-1; clone_size: -; v_call: TRBV2; d_call: -; cdr3_aa: CASSRETNEQFF; cdr3_nt: TGTGCCAGCAGTCGAGAGACGAATGAGCAGTTCTTC
j_call: TRBJ1-4; clone_size: -; v_call: TRBV7-2; d_call: TRBD1; cdr3_aa: CASSARQGSNEKLFF; cdr3_nt: TGTGCCAGCAGCGCGCGACAGGGTAGTAATGAAAAACTGTTTTTT
j_call: TRBJ2-1; clone_size: -; v_call: TRBV7-9; d_call: -; cdr3_aa: CASSLLTSSYNEQFF; cdr3_nt: TGTGCCAGCAGCTTATTAACGAGCTCCTACAATGAGCAGTTCTTC
j_call: TRBJ1-1; clone_size: -; v_call: TRBV5-1; d_call: TRBD1; cdr3_aa: CASSLGTGLLNTEAFF; cdr3_nt: TGCGCCAGCAGCTTGGGGACAGGATTATTGAACACTGAAGCTTTCTTT
j_call: TRBJ2-6; clone_size: -; v_call: TRBV21-1; d_call: -; cdr3_aa: CASSTRTGFSGANVLTF; cdr3_nt: TGTGCCAGCAGCACCCGGACAGGCTTCTCTGGGGCCAACGTCCTGACTTTC
j_call: TRBJ2-6; clone_size: -; v_call: TRBV5-1; d_call: -; cdr3_aa: CASSLMTGANVLTF; cdr3_nt: TGCGCCAGCAGCTTGATGACTGGGGCCAACGTCCTGACTTTC
j_call: TRBJ2-2; clone_size: -; v_call: TRBV9; d_call: -; cdr3_aa: CASSPRTTANTGELFF; cdr3_nt: TGTGCCAGCAGCCCCCGAACGACAGCGAACACCGGGGAGCTGTTTTTT
j_call: TRBJ1-5; clone_size: few; v_call: TRBV30; d_call: -; cdr3_aa: CACGAGLNQPQHF; cdr3_nt: TGTGCCTGCGGGGCAGGGCTCAATCAGCCCCAGCATTTT
j_call: TRBJ2-7; clone_size: -; v_call: TRBV6-5; d_call: TRBD1; cdr3_aa: CASSYSVIQGSYEQYF; cdr3_nt: TGTGCCAGCAGTTACTCGGTTATACAGGGGTCCTACGAGCAGTACTTC
j_call: TRBJ1-2; clone_size: -; v_call: TRBV10-3; d_call: TRBD1; cdr3_aa: CAISDTGAGYTF; cdr3_nt: TGTGCCATCAGTGACACAGGGGCTGGCTACACCTTC
j_call: TRBJ1-1; clone_size: -; v_call: TRBV11-3; d_call: -; cdr3_aa: CASSPRGSNTEAFF; cdr3_nt: TGTGCCAGCAGCCCGAGGGGGAGTAACACTGAAGCTTTCTTT
j_call: TRBJ2-3; clone_size: -; v_call: TRBV29-1; d_call: -; cdr3_aa: CSAYRGTDTQYF; cdr3_nt: TGCAGCGCCTACCGGGGCACAGATACGCAGTATTTT
j_call: TRBJ2-3; clone_size: -; v_call: TRBV7-9; d_call: TRBD1; cdr3_aa: CASSLDRGEDTQYF; cdr3_nt: TGTGCCAGCAGCTTGGACAGGGGGGAAGATACGCAGTATTTT
j_call: TRBJ1-6; clone_size: -; v_call: TRBV28; d_call: -; cdr3_aa: CASSLGQRISPLHF; cdr3_nt: TGTGCCAGCAGTTTAGGACAGAGGATTTCACCCCTCCACTTT
j_call: TRBJ2-1; clone_size: once; v_call: TRBV30; d_call: -; cdr3_aa: CAWSPNSNEQFF; cdr3_nt: TGTGCCTGGAGTCCCAACAGCAATGAGCAGTTCTTC
j_call: TRBJ2-7; clone_size: -; v_call: TRBV7-2; d_call: -; cdr3_aa: CASSLTPSGQQYF; cdr3_nt: TGTGCCAGCAGCTTAACCCCCTCCGGGCAGCAGTACTTC